This record looks at one T cell receptor (beta chain) sequence and its context. As originally analysed: Researchers report that nucleated cell counts were estimated from reference gene primer amplification. Profiled with immunoSEQ multiplex PCR; TCRdb holds only in-frame clones, not every one. The D gene and trimming were derived from the DNA, and the V and J assignments and clone size from that table. The data show 95,000 to 100,000 clones, around four fifths seen once. This CDR3 is 14 amino acids long. CDR1 and CDR2 (germline): LNHDA, SQIVND (reference sequence). The V gene lost 0 bases and the J gene lost 7 bases, with 10 bases spanning the gap. These data are taken from a study of blood T cell repertoires in COVID-19. Across the study: The United States, Italy and Spain were the sources of the acute and convalescent COVID-19 samples. Sources were T cells, B-cell-depleted T cells, or PBMCs; the material itself was cDNA or gDNA.

Sequenced: peripheral blood. The genes are TRBV19 and TRBJ1-5; no clear D gene. The source of this sequence is a man aged 65 to 79 with acute or convalescent COVID-19. The CDR3 here is CASSIDRNGQPQHF. The CDR3 DNA reads TGTGCCAGTAGTATAGACAGAAACGGGCAGCCCCAGCATTTT.